The entry that follows covers one T cell receptor beta chain sequence. Authors' analysis steps: It was from reference gene primer amplification that nucleated cell counts were estimated. Sequencing was performed with immunoSEQ multiplex PCR; in TCRdb, only in-frame clones are kept and a portion is missing. D and trimming were read from the DNA, whereas the V and J calls and clone size are those reported in that table. The sample lists about 140,000 clones; around 80% were seen once. This sample is part of a study of blood T cell repertoires in COVID-19. Overall study: The United States, Italy and Spain provided the acute and convalescent COVID-19 samples. Sources were T cells, B-cell-depleted T cells, or PBMCs; the material itself was cDNA or gDNA.

Germline CDR1 reads LNHDA; CDR2 reads SQIVND (reference sequence). Losses at the gene ends were 1 base for V and 4 bases for J; bases not matched to a gene: 7. The CDR3 has 16 amino acids. This TCR came from a man aged 55 to 70 with acute or convalescent COVID-19. The chain joins TRBV19 to TRBJ1-5; TRBD1 matches at 7 bases. Specimen: peripheral blood. In nucleotides, the CDR3 is TGTGCCAGTAGTATAGGGAAAGGGGGCGGTAATCAGCCCCAGCATTTT. It translates to CASSIGKGGGNQPQHF.